This T cell receptor (beta chain) comes out of a study of blood T cell repertoires in COVID-19. J gave up 7 bases and V 1 base, and 9 bases lay outside the gene matches. CDR1 SEHNR and CDR2 FQNEAQ come from the germline V gene (reference sequence). The CDR3 runs 18 residues. Data came from immunoSEQ multiplex PCR; TCRdb stores just in-frame clones and leaves some out. The sample lists 350,000 to 450,000 clones, over 80% occurring once. The clonotype was recovered from a woman aged 45 to 65 who had recovered from COVID-19. The material sequenced was PBMCs or T cells enriched from blood (not recorded which). The genes are TRBV7-9 and TRBJ2-1; 14 bases agree with TRBD2. DNA for the CDR3: TGTGCCAGCAGCTTAGGTAGCCGACTAGCGGGAGGGGGTAATGAGCAGTTCTTC. Translation: CASSLGSRLAGGGNEQFF.